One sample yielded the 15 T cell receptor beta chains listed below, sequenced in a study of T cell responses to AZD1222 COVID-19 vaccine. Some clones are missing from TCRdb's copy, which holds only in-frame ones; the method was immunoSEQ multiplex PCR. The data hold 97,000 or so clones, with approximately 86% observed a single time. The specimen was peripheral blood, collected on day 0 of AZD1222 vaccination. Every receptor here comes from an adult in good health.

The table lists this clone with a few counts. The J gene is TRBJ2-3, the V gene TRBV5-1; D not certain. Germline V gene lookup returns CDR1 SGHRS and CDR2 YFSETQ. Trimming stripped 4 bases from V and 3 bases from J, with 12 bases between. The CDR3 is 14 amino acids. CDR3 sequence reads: CASSPGVPTDTQYF. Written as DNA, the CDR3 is TGCGCCAGCAGCCCCGGTGTACCTACAGATACGCAGTATTTT.

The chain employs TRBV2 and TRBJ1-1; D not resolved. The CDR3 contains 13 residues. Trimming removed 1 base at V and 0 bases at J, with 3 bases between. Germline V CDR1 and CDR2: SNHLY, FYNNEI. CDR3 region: CASSEDLNTEAFF. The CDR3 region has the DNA TGTGCCAGCAGTGAAGACTTGAACACTGAAGCTTTCTTT.

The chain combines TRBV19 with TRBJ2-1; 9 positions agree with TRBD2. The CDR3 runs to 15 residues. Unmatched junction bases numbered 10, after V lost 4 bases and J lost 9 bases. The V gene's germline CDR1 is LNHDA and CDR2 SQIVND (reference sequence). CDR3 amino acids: CASSRLAGRGTEQFF. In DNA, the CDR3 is TGTGCCAGTAGTAGGCTAGCGGGGAGGGGCACTGAGCAGTTCTTC.

In nucleotides, the CDR3 is TGTGCCAGCAGTTTATACGGCTGGGGGGATTCACCCCTCCACTTT. This sequence encodes CASSLYGWGDSPLHF. The rearrangement links TRBV27 to TRBJ1-6; TRBD1 might be the D (5 bases). The germline V gene encodes CDR1 MNHEY and CDR2 SMNVEV (reference sequence). V was cut by 1 base and J by 8 bases, with 12 bases left in between. CDR3 size: 15 residues.

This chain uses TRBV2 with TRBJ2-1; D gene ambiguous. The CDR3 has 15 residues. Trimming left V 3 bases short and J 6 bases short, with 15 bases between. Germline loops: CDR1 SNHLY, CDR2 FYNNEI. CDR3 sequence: CASSDGPPVANEQFF. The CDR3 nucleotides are TGTGCCAGCAGTGACGGGCCACCGGTTGCCAATGAGCAGTTCTTC.

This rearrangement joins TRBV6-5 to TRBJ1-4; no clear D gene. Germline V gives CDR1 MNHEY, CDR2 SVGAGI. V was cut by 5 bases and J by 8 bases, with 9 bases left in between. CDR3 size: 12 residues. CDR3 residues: CASSLQGEKLFF. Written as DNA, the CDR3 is TGTGCCAGCAGTCTCCAAGGGGAAAAACTGTTTTTT.

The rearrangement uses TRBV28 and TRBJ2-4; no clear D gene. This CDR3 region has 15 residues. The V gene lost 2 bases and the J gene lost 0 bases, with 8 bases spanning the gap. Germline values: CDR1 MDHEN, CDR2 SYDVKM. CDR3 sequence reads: CASSLSGVAKNIQYF. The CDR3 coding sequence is TGTGCCAGCAGTTTAAGTGGAGTAGCCAAAAACATTCAGTACTTC.

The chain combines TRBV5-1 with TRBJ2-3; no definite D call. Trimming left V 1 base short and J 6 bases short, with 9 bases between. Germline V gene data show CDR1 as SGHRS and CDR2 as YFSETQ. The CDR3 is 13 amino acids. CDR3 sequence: CASSLSLLDTQYF. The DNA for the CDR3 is TGCGCCAGCAGCTTGAGTCTGCTGGATACGCAGTATTTT.

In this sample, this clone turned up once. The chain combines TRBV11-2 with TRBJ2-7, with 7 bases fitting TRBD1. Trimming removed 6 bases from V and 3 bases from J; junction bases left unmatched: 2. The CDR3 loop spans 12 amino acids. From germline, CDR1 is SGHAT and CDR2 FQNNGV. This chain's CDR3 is CASRGQYYEQYF. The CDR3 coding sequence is TGTGCCAGCAGGGGACAGTACTACGAGCAGTACTTC.

CDR3 nucleotides: TGTGCCAGCTCACCACGTCCAGAGGTGACCGGGGAGCTGTTTTTT. Protein product: CASSPRPEVTGELFF. The chain links TRBV18 to TRBJ2-2; D call uncertain. The germline CDR1 and CDR2 sequences are KGHSH and LQKENI. This CDR3 has 15 amino acids. With 1 base removed from V and 5 bases from J, the gap between germline ends came to 11 bases.

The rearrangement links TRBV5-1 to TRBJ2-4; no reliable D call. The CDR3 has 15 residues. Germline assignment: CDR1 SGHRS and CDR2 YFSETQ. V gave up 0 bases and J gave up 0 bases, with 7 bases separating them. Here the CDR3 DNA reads TGCGCCAGCAGCTTGGATGGATTAGCCAAAAACATTCAGTACTTC. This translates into CASSLDGLAKNIQYF.

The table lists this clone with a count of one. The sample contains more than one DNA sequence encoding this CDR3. The CDR3 nucleotides read TGTGCCAGCAGTGGGGACGGGTCTGGAAACACCATATATTTT. Protein sequence: CASSGDGSGNTIYF. The chain combines TRBV25-1 with TRBJ1-3; a possible D gene is TRBD1 (5 bases). This CDR3 region has 14 residues. V lost 4 bases and J lost 1, with 8 bases in between. In germline, CDR1 is MGHDK, CDR2 SYGVNS.

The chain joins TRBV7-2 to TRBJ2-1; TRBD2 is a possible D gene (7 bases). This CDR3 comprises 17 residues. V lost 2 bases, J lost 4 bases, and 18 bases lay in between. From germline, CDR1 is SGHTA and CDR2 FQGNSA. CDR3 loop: CASSLTRGAGAYNEQFF. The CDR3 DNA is TGTGCCAGCAGCTTAACCCGGGGGGCGGGAGCTTACAATGAGCAGTTCTTC. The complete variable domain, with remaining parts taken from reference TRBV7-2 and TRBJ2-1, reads GAGVSQSPSNKVTEKGKDVELRCDPISGHTALYWYRQSLGQGLEFLIYFQGNSAPDKSGLPSDRFSAERTGGSVSTLTIQRTQQEDSAVYLCASSLTRGAGAYNEQFFGPGTRLTVL.

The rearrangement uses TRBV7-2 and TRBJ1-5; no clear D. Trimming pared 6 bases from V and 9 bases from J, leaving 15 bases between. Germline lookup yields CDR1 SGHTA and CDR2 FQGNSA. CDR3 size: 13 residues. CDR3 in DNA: TGTGCCAGCAGTGCTGACACGGGCGGGCCCCAGCATTTT. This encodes CASSADTGGPQHF.

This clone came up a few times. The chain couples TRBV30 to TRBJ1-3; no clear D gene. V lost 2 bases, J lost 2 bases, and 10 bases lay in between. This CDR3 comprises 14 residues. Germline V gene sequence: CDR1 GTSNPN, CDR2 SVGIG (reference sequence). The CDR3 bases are TGTGCCTGGAGTAACATAATAGCTGGAAACACCATATATTTT. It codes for CAWSNIIAGNTIYF.